These T cell receptor beta chains were read from a single sample in a study of blood T cell repertoires in COVID-19. Some clones are missing from TCRdb's copy, which holds only in-frame ones; the method was immunoSEQ multiplex PCR. The sample consists of about 190,000 clones, about 77% of them appearing once. Sequenced input: peripheral blood. The receptors derive from an elderly woman with active or convalescent COVID-19. The CDR3 runs from the conserved cysteine through the conserved F or W. Fields, in order: V gene, CDR3 protein.

>TRBV5-4
CASSDNRGRFPGANVLTF
>TRBV10-1
CAKAGSRGNSPLHF
>TRBV28
CATFSPYRVNTEAFF
>TRBV2
CASSRDRETEAFF
>TRBV5-1
CASSLGDTDTQYF
>TRBV10-3
CAIRGDGRNSPLHF
>TRBV9
CASSYRDSYNEQFF
>TRBV27
CASSLSGQGTYEQYF
>TRBV7-8
CASSLAAEPSNEQFF
>TRBV5-4
CASSADQGFQAKNIQYF
>TRBV5-4
CASSLMAGGLTGELFF
>TRBV24-1
CATSATTGTGSYEQYF
>TRBV18
CASSPAGGSLNSNYGYTF
>TRBV7-2
CASSQNHQPQHF
>TRBV5-1
CASSPGQGGRAYEQYF
>TRBV7-7
CASSDRGNTGELFF
>TRBV14
CASSQVWTGEGYTF
>TRBV5-1
CASSLALSGGSPYEQYF
>TRBV16
CASSHQSTGAEKLFF
>TRBV5-4
CASSLVAGGPHEQYF
>TRBV5-6
CASSFGAQGNIQYF
>TRBV27
CASSTATGQPAFEAFF
>TRBV4-1
CASSHRLEGDTQYF
>TRBV18
CASSDTTGLNSPLHF
>TRBV6-1
CASSEATNRFF
>TRBV5-6
CASSRDRGNEQFF
>TRBV2
CASSPLAGGSTDTQYF
>TRBV24-1
CATSDPGQGGNYGYTF
>TRBV10-3
CAISGNSGLAGRYEQYF
>TRBV19
CASSLKGQGGPVGYTF
>TRBV6-2/TRBV6-3
CASSWDRFFYGYTF
>TRBV7-9
CASSSSGGTETQYF
>TRBV5-1
CASRYLNEQFF
>TRBV3-1/TRBV3-2
CASSQGSGGVEQFF
>TRBV19
CASSNRAGRGVGYTF
>TRBV6-1
CASSELSTDTQYF
>TRBV15
CATSARDSPNYGYTF